Shown below are 30 T cell receptor beta chains from a single sample sequenced in a study of tumor-infiltrating lymphocytes in localized non-small cell lung cancer. Assay used: immunoSEQ multiplex PCR; TCRdb lists only in-frame clones, some missing. The repertoire holds about 5,800 clones, with roughly 66% as singletons. Sequences were obtained from uninvolved lung tissue not adjacent to the tumor. The source is a human donor with non-small cell lung cancer.

The rearrangement uses TRBV28 and TRBJ1-3; D is uncertain. CDR3 length: 16 residues. Germline loops: CDR1 MDHEN, CDR2 SYDVKM. Trimming left V 5 bases short and J 0 bases short, with 14 bases between. The CDR3 loop is CASSTSRRGSGNTIYF. CDR3 DNA: TGTGCCAGCAGTACTTCCCGACGGGGCTCTGGAAACACCATATATTTT.

The rearrangement uses TRBV19 and TRBJ2-5; TRBD2 aligns across 7 bases. Trimming at V came to 8 bases and at J to 4 bases, leaving 1 base not matched to a gene. Germline-derived CDR1 and CDR2 are LNHDA and SQIVND (reference sequence). The CDR3 is 11 residues long. CDR3 in amino acids: CASGRGETQYF. The CDR3 region has the DNA TGTGCCAGTGGGAGGGGAGAGACCCAGTACTTC.

V is TRBV6-5 and J is TRBJ1-2; D perhaps matches TRBD1 (5 bases). The V end was cut by 5 bases, the J end by 5 bases, with 15 bases between. Germline assignment: CDR1 MNHEY and CDR2 SVGAGI. This CDR3 is built from 14 residues. CDR3 sequence (DNA): TGTGCCAGCAGTCAGGGAAGGGGATCTTATGGCTACACCTTC. It encodes CASSQGRGSYGYTF.

This chain connects TRBV19 to TRBJ1-2; D perhaps matches TRBD1 (5 bases). Germline V gene data show CDR1 as LNHDA and CDR2 as SQIVND (reference sequence). V shed 0 bases and J shed 7 bases, with 9 bases lying between them. The CDR3 contains 13 residues. The CDR3 nucleotides read TGTGCCAGTAGTATAGAAGGGGCGCGTGGCTACACCTTC. Amino acid sequence: CASSIEGARGYTF.

Relative to its sample, this clone is large. This sequence joins TRBV25-1 and TRBJ2-1, with D perhaps matching TRBD2 (6 bases). V gave up 6 bases and J gave up 9 bases, with 9 bases separating them. The germline V gene encodes CDR1 MGHDK and CDR2 SYGVNS. CDR3 size: 11 residues. The DNA of the CDR3 is TGTGCCAGCAGGGCTAGCGTTGAGCAGTTCTTC. This translates into CASRASVEQFF.

This clone was picked up one time. The J gene is TRBJ2-2, the V gene TRBV6-4; D may correspond to TRBD1 or TRBD2 (6 bases each). Trimming removed 0 bases at V and 4 bases at J, with 15 bases between. Germline lookup yields CDR1 MRHNA and CDR2 SNTAGT. The CDR3 extends over 17 amino acids. CDR3 DNA sequence: TGTGCCAGCAGTGACTCTAAAGGAAGGGGGGTCACCGGGGAGCTGTTTTTT. The encoded protein is CASSDSKGRGVTGELFF.

The V and J genes are TRBV5-1 and TRBJ1-4; the D is unclear. V was shortened by 3 bases and J by 8 bases, with 14 bases between the two germline ends. The CDR3 spans 14 residues. Germline values: CDR1 SGHRS, CDR2 YFSETQ. The CDR3: CASSWSGSGEKLFF. CDR3 DNA sequence: TGCGCCAGCAGCTGGAGCGGGAGCGGCGAAAAACTGTTTTTT.

This clone rates as medium-sized (0.01 to 0.1%). This specimen includes other DNA sequences encoding the same CDR3. The V and J genes are TRBV27 and TRBJ2-3; TRBD1 matches at 9 bases. Germline V lookup: CDR1 MNHEY, CDR2 SMNVEV (reference sequence). V lost 6 bases to trimming and J lost 2 bases; unmatched junction nucleotides: 3. The CDR3 extends over 14 amino acids. The CDR3 loop is CASSRDRVTDTQYF. The CDR3 DNA is TGTGCCAGCAGCCGGGACAGGGTCACAGATACGCAGTATTTT.

The chain joins TRBV6-1 to TRBJ1-5; D is undetermined. Deletions cut 2 bases from V and 0 bases from J, with 5 bases between. The CDR3 totals 14 residues. From germline, CDR1 is MNHNS and CDR2 SASEGT. For the CDR3, the DNA is TGTGCCAGCAGTGAACCTTATAGCAATCAGCCCCAGCATTTT. Translating gives CASSEPYSNQPQHF.

The chain combines TRBV4-3 with TRBJ2-2; D might be TRBD2 (5 bases). This CDR3 spans 16 amino acids. Trimming cost V 0 bases and J 6 bases, with 14 bases left between them. CDR1 and CDR2 from the germline V gene are LGHNA and YSLEER. The CDR3 DNA reads TGCGCCAGCAGCCAAGATACCCCGGGATCGGCCGGGGAGCTGTTTTTT. The encoded protein is CASSQDTPGSAGELFF.

The chain combines TRBV25-1 with TRBJ2-1; D call uncertain. In germline, CDR1 is MGHDK, CDR2 SYGVNS. The CDR3 is made up of 13 amino acids. V was shortened by 2 bases and J by 5 bases, with 7 bases between the two germline ends. In DNA form, the CDR3 reads TGTGCCAGCAGTGAACGCCCTCACAATGAGCAGTTCTTC. This encodes CASSERPHNEQFF.

The rearrangement uses TRBV2 and TRBJ1-5, with D maybe TRBD1 (6 bases). The germline V gene encodes CDR1 SNHLY and CDR2 FYNNEI. V lost 4 bases and J lost 2, with 15 bases in between. The CDR3 covers 16 residues. The CDR3 DNA reads as TGTGCCAGCAGTGGGGGTGCGGGGGCAGGCAATCAGCCCCAGCATTTT. Translating it yields CASSGGAGAGNQPQHF.

This clone is labeled as large. The gene calls are TRBV27 and TRBJ2-3; a weak D match, TRBD1 (7 bases). The CDR3 is 14 residues long. In germline, CDR1 is MNHEY, CDR2 SMNVEV (reference sequence). V was clipped by 8 bases and J by 2 bases, with 14 bases between them. Here the CDR3 DNA reads TGTGCCAGCGGGCGGGACAGAGTCACAGATACGCAGTATTTT. Its translation is CASGRDRVTDTQYF.

The genes are TRBV5-1 and TRBJ2-2, with D perhaps given as TRBD1 or TRBD2 (5 bases each). CDR3 length equals 16 residues. Looked up from germline, CDR1 is SGHRS and CDR2 is YFSETQ. Between the trimmed V and J ends, which lost 4 bases and 3 bases, there was a span of 16 bases. The CDR3 reads CASSDFGTGDTGELFF. As DNA, the CDR3 is TGCGCCAGCAGCGATTTTGGGACCGGGGACACCGGGGAGCTGTTTTTT.

The rearrangement joins TRBV5-6 to TRBJ1-2; D is unclear. Trimming cost V 4 bases and J 4 bases, with 14 bases left between them. The CDR3 has 14 amino acids. Per the germline V gene, CDR1 is SGHDT and CDR2 is YYEEEE. CDR3 loop: CASSLDLGSYGYTF. CDR3 nucleotide sequence: TGTGCCAGCAGCCTGGACCTCGGGAGCTATGGCTACACCTTC.

The genes are TRBV4-1 and TRBJ2-7, with TRBD1 matching over 7 bases. V dropped 4 bases and J dropped 2; count of bases not matched to a gene: 11. This CDR3 is 16 amino acids long. CDR1 is MGHRA and CDR2 is YSYEKL in the germline V gene. The CDR3 sequence: CASSRGSDRATYEQYF. CDR3 coding DNA: TGCGCCAGCAGCCGGGGATCAGACAGGGCTACCTACGAGCAGTACTTC.

The rearrangement joins TRBV6-6 to TRBJ1-1, with 10 bases aligning to TRBD1. CDR1 MNHNY and CDR2 SVGAGI come from the germline V gene (reference sequence). The CDR3 totals 15 residues. The trim removed 4 bases at V and 2 bases at J, leaving 4 bases unmatched. The DNA for the CDR3 is TGTGCCAGCAGTTCCCGGGACAGGGGAAACACTGAAGCTTTCTTT. It specifies CASSSRDRGNTEAFF.

This clone has a handful of counts. The chain combines TRBV6-1 with TRBJ1-1, with D maybe TRBD1 (5 bases). This CDR3 is 11 amino acids long. The V gene lost 10 bases and the J gene lost 12 bases, with 18 bases spanning the gap. CDR1 and CDR2 (germline): MNHNS, SASEGT. This CDR3 is CATGTGSFTFF. The CDR3 bases are TGTGCCACGGGGACCGGTTCGTTTACTTTCTTT.

The rearrangement uses TRBV30 and TRBJ1-1; no firm D call. V was pared by 2 bases and J by 0 bases, with 7 bases between. Per the germline V gene, CDR1 is GTSNPN and CDR2 is SVGIG (reference sequence). The CDR3 is 13 residues long. CDR3 coding DNA: TGTGCCTGGAGTCTAGGGATGAACACTGAAGCTTTCTTT. Residues: CAWSLGMNTEAFF.

This clone was observed a single time. The gene calls are TRBV28 and TRBJ2-7; D is undetermined. In germline, CDR1 is MDHEN, CDR2 SYDVKM. Trimming pared 8 bases from V and 6 bases from J, leaving 11 bases between. This CDR3 comprises 11 residues. The CDR3: CASSRGAEQYF. The CDR3 DNA reads TGTGCCAGCTCCCGCGGCGCCGAGCAGTACTTC.

V and J are TRBV11-2 and TRBJ1-5; D is ambiguous. Germline V CDR1 and CDR2: SGHAT, FQNNGV. V shed 1 base and J shed 6 bases, with 7 bases lying between them. This CDR3 has 13 residues. This CDR3 is CASSLGWGQPQHF. The CDR3 region has the DNA TGTGCCAGCAGCTTAGGGTGGGGTCAGCCCCAGCATTTT.

This clone has only a few counts. The J gene is TRBJ1-1, the V gene TRBV7-2; D is ambiguous. The CDR3 totals 13 residues. CDR1 and CDR2 (germline): SGHTA, FQGNSA. Trimming removed 2 bases from V and 1 base from J, with 5 bases in between. CDR3 sequence: CASSLRGNTEAFF. The CDR3 nucleotides read TGTGCCAGCAGCTTACGCGGGAACACTGAAGCTTTCTTT.

The chain couples TRBV28 to TRBJ2-7; no firm D call. The CDR3 has 11 residues. V was shortened by 2 bases and J by 6 bases, with 5 bases between the two germline ends. Per germline, CDR1 MDHEN and CDR2 SYDVKM. The CDR3 coding sequence is TGTGCCAGCAGTTTAAAGAGCGAGCAGTACTTC. It translates to CASSLKSEQYF. Full variable domain (rest looked up from reference TRBV28 and TRBJ2-7): DVKVTQSSRYLVKRTGEKVFLECVQDMDHENMFWYRQDPGLGLRLIYFSYDVKMKEKGDIPEGYSVSREKKERFSLILESASTNQTSMYLCASSLKSEQYFGPGTRLTVT.

The chain recombines TRBV6-5 with TRBJ2-2, with D perhaps matching TRBD1 (5 bases). V was shortened by 6 bases and J by 1 base, with 9 bases between the two germline ends. Germline V gene data show CDR1 as MNHEY and CDR2 as SVGAGI. The CDR3 spans 14 residues. CDR3 protein: CASRRQMNTGELFF. The CDR3 DNA follows: TGTGCCAGCAGACGACAGATGAACACCGGGGAGCTGTTTTTT.

This chain uses TRBV9 with TRBJ1-5; possibly TRBD1 for D (5 bases). Germline V gene lookup returns CDR1 SGDLS and CDR2 YYNGEE. There are 15 residues in the CDR3. Trimming removed 0 bases from V and 2 bases from J, with 9 bases in between. In DNA, the CDR3 is TGTGCCAGCAGCGTAGCAGGGTCAGGCAATCAGCCCCAGCATTTT. It yields the protein CASSVAGSGNQPQHF.

The chain has TRBV30 and TRBJ2-5; the match to TRBD1 covers 7 bases. Germline lookup yields CDR1 GTSNPN and CDR2 SVGIG (reference sequence). V trimming: 2 bases; J trimming: 2 bases; junction bases outside the gene matches: 5. The CDR3 is 14 amino acids. The CDR3 DNA is TGTGCCTGGAGTCGACGGACAGGACAAGAGACCCAGTACTTC. Its protein is CAWSRRTGQETQYF. Based on the CDR3 plus reference TRBV30 and TRBJ2-5, the full variable domain is SQTIHQWPATLVQPVGSPLSLECTVEGTSNPNLYWYRQAAGRGLQLLFYSVGIGQISSEVPQNLSASRPQDRQFILSSKKLLLSDSGFYLCAWSRRTGQETQYFGPGTRLLVL.

This clone was found a few times. The chain is built from TRBV11-2 and TRBJ2-7; D uncertain. V lost 1 base to trimming and J lost 0 bases, with 7 bases between them. The CDR3 length is 14 residues. In germline, CDR1 is SGHAT, CDR2 FQNNGV. The CDR3 spells CASSLGYSSYEQYF. CDR3 DNA: TGTGCCAGCAGCTTAGGGTACAGCTCCTACGAGCAGTACTTC.

The CDR3 DNA reads as TGCGCCAGCAGCTCCGTTATAGGCGGGAGGAACTACGAGCAGTACTTC. Its protein product is CASSSVIGGRNYEQYF. This sequence joins TRBV5-1 and TRBJ2-7; 8 bases are a match to TRBD2. This CDR3 region has 16 residues. Germline V CDR1 and CDR2: SGHRS, YFSETQ. V lost 3 bases to trimming and J lost 3 bases; unmatched junction nucleotides: 11.

The chain is built from TRBV4-3 and TRBJ2-7; 12 nucleotides match TRBD2. Germline values: CDR1 LGHNA, CDR2 YSLEER. V shed 0 bases and J 9 bases; nucleotides not matched to a gene: 6. This CDR3 comprises 15 residues. The CDR3 sequence: CASSQDPSGRAGQYF. The DNA for the CDR3 is TGCGCCAGCAGCCAAGATCCTAGCGGGAGGGCCGGGCAGTACTTC.

This sequence joins TRBV4-3 and TRBJ2-7, with TRBD1 identical over 9 bases. This CDR3 region has 14 residues. Germline V CDR1 and CDR2: LGHNA, YSLEER. The junction had 4 bases not matched to a gene; V was cut back by 3 bases and J by 4 bases. CDR3 loop: CASSQGTGKYEQYF. The CDR3 DNA sequence: TGCGCCAGCAGCCAGGGGACAGGGAAGTACGAGCAGTACTTC.